Listed below are T cell receptor beta chains from one sample, sequenced in a study of identifying expanded T cells in peripheral blood. The table came from immunoSEQ multiplex PCR; TCRdb's copy has only in-frame clones and leaves some out. The data show about 53,000 clones, around 86% seen once. The specimen was blood. These receptors came from a person aged 18-70 years in good health. Both conserved end residues are part of each CDR3. Fields, in order: D gene, clone size, V gene, J gene, CDR3 protein, CDR3 DNA. D genes are given only for firm matches. Where a row states a size, it is once, few, many or the class of an expanded clone; other rows omit it.

d_call: -
clone_size: -
v_call: TRBV2
j_call: TRBJ1-2
cdr3_aa: CASSGRLNYGYTF
cdr3_nt: TGTGCCAGCAGTGGTAGACTGAACTATGGCTACACCTTC

d_call: -
clone_size: -
v_call: TRBV6-1
j_call: TRBJ2-3
cdr3_aa: CASSEVKGGTDTQYF
cdr3_nt: TGTGCCAGCAGTGAAGTTAAAGGCGGCACAGATACGCAGTATTTT

d_call: -
clone_size: once
v_call: TRBV19
j_call: TRBJ1-2
cdr3_aa: CASRQSQLSLSYGYTF
cdr3_nt: TGTGCCAGTAGACAGAGTCAGCTCTCTTTGAGCTATGGCTACACCTTC

d_call: TRBD2
clone_size: -
v_call: TRBV6-1
j_call: TRBJ2-7
cdr3_aa: CASRGLAGAAYEQYF
cdr3_nt: TGTGCCAGCAGGGGGTTAGCGGGAGCGGCATACGAGCAGTACTTC

d_call: TRBD2
clone_size: -
v_call: TRBV5-4
j_call: TRBJ2-3
cdr3_aa: CASSLELAGTDTQYF
cdr3_nt: TGTGCCAGCAGCTTGGAGCTAGCGGGCACAGATACGCAGTATTTT

d_call: -
clone_size: -
v_call: TRBV5-6
j_call: TRBJ2-3
cdr3_aa: CASSFQVSITDTQYF
cdr3_nt: TGTGCCAGCAGCTTTCAGGTATCGATCACAGATACGCAGTATTTT

d_call: -
clone_size: -
v_call: TRBV5-1
j_call: TRBJ2-5
cdr3_aa: CATTERPGSQETQYF
cdr3_nt: TGCGCCACCACCGAGCGCCCGGGATCCCAAGAGACCCAGTACTTC

d_call: TRBD1
clone_size: -
v_call: TRBV7-2
j_call: TRBJ1-2
cdr3_aa: CASSRTGGGYTF
cdr3_nt: TGTGCCAGCAGCCGGACAGGGGGAGGCTACACCTTC

d_call: -
clone_size: -
v_call: TRBV2
j_call: TRBJ2-7
cdr3_aa: CASSRYLGGAEQYF
cdr3_nt: TGTGCCAGCAGCCGGTACCTTGGGGGAGCCGAGCAGTACTTC

d_call: -
clone_size: -
v_call: TRBV29-1
j_call: TRBJ1-2
cdr3_aa: CSVDRDTQESYTF
cdr3_nt: TGCAGCGTTGATCGGGACACTCAGGAGAGCTACACCTTC

d_call: -
clone_size: once
v_call: TRBV5-1
j_call: TRBJ1-3
cdr3_aa: CASSLGVEGNTIYF
cdr3_nt: TGCGCCAGCAGCTTGGGGGTAGAGGGAAACACCATATATTTT

d_call: -
clone_size: -
v_call: TRBV5-4
j_call: TRBJ2-1
cdr3_aa: CASSEGGNEQFF
cdr3_nt: TGTGCCAGCAGTGAAGGGGGGAATGAGCAGTTCTTC

d_call: -
clone_size: few
v_call: TRBV5-1
j_call: TRBJ2-1
cdr3_aa: CASSTYTSNEQFF
cdr3_nt: TGCGCCAGCAGCACGTATACTAGCAATGAGCAGTTCTTC

d_call: -
clone_size: -
v_call: TRBV6-5
j_call: TRBJ1-5
cdr3_aa: CASSYSRGGRAPQHF
cdr3_nt: TGTGCCAGCAGTTACTCGAGAGGGGGTCGGGCGCCCCAGCATTTT

d_call: -
clone_size: -
v_call: TRBV11-2
j_call: TRBJ2-7
cdr3_aa: CASSQSSVTSYEQYF
cdr3_nt: TGTGCCAGCAGCCAATCTAGCGTTACATCCTACGAGCAGTACTTC

d_call: -
clone_size: -
v_call: TRBV4-2
j_call: TRBJ2-1
cdr3_aa: CASSQVGHQTEKNEQFF
cdr3_nt: TGTGCCAGCAGCCAAGTAGGGCATCAGACAGAGAAGAATGAGCAGTTCTTC

d_call: -
clone_size: -
v_call: TRBV18
j_call: TRBJ2-5
cdr3_aa: CASSRNAQETQYF
cdr3_nt: TGTGCCAGCTCAAGAAACGCGCAAGAGACCCAGTACTTC

d_call: -
clone_size: -
v_call: TRBV18
j_call: TRBJ2-2
cdr3_aa: CASANKAGTGELFF
cdr3_nt: TGTGCCAGCGCAAATAAAGCAGGTACCGGGGAGCTGTTTTTT

d_call: -
clone_size: few
v_call: TRBV11-3
j_call: TRBJ1-4
cdr3_aa: CASSWRSSNEKLFF
cdr3_nt: TGTGCCAGCAGCTGGAGGTCTAGTAATGAAAAACTGTTTTTT

d_call: -
clone_size: -
v_call: TRBV4-3
j_call: TRBJ2-1
cdr3_aa: CASSQAPGLRQFF
cdr3_nt: TGCGCCAGCAGCCAGGCCCCGGGGTTACGGCAGTTCTTC

d_call: TRBD2
clone_size: -
v_call: TRBV7-6
j_call: TRBJ2-5
cdr3_aa: CASSSSLAGPETQYF
cdr3_nt: TGTGCCAGCAGCTCCAGTCTAGCGGGGCCTGAGACCCAGTACTTC

d_call: -
clone_size: -
v_call: TRBV5-1
j_call: TRBJ2-5
cdr3_aa: CASSSYSEETQYF
cdr3_nt: TGCGCCAGCAGCTCGTACAGTGAAGAGACCCAGTACTTC

d_call: -
clone_size: -
v_call: TRBV4-3
j_call: TRBJ2-1
cdr3_aa: CASSHAPGNEQFF
cdr3_nt: TGCGCCAGCAGCCACGCCCCGGGGAATGAGCAGTTCTTC

d_call: -
clone_size: -
v_call: TRBV19
j_call: TRBJ1-2
cdr3_aa: CATQPGGQFGYTF
cdr3_nt: TGTGCCACCCAACCGGGCGGCCAATTTGGCTACACCTTC

d_call: TRBD1
clone_size: -
v_call: TRBV9
j_call: TRBJ1-3
cdr3_aa: CASSVGTGPPGNTIYF
cdr3_nt: TGTGCCAGCAGCGTCGGGACAGGGCCCCCTGGAAACACCATATATTTT

d_call: -
clone_size: -
v_call: TRBV7-9
j_call: TRBJ2-7
cdr3_aa: CASSPTGTASSYEQYF
cdr3_nt: TGTGCCAGCAGCCCCACCGGCACAGCCTCCTCCTACGAGCAGTACTTC

d_call: -
clone_size: -
v_call: TRBV5-4
j_call: TRBJ1-2
cdr3_aa: CASSETVNYGYTF
cdr3_nt: TGTGCCAGCAGCGAGACAGTTAACTATGGCTACACCTTC

d_call: TRBD1
clone_size: -
v_call: TRBV18
j_call: TRBJ1-6
cdr3_aa: CASSRPSGQGLPPLHF
cdr3_nt: TGTGCCAGCTCACGTCCCTCGGGACAGGGGTTACCACCCCTCCACTTT

d_call: -
clone_size: -
v_call: TRBV18
j_call: TRBJ2-2
cdr3_aa: CASSPGALDTGELFF
cdr3_nt: TGTGCCAGCTCACCAGGGGCGCTTGACACCGGGGAGCTGTTTTTT

d_call: TRBD2
clone_size: many
v_call: TRBV4-1
j_call: TRBJ2-5
cdr3_aa: CASSPQTTSSQETQYF
cdr3_nt: TGCGCCAGCAGCCCACAGACGACTAGCAGCCAAGAGACCCAGTACTTC

d_call: TRBD1
clone_size: -
v_call: TRBV29-1
j_call: TRBJ1-2
cdr3_aa: CSVEKGQGVYGYTF
cdr3_nt: TGCAGCGTTGAAAAGGGACAGGGAGTTTATGGCTACACCTTC

d_call: -
clone_size: -
v_call: TRBV6-5
j_call: TRBJ2-3
cdr3_aa: CASSRTFNTDTQYF
cdr3_nt: TGTGCCAGCAGCAGGACTTTTAACACAGATACGCAGTATTTT

d_call: TRBD2
clone_size: -
v_call: TRBV5-1
j_call: TRBJ2-1
cdr3_aa: CASSWEPSGRGEQFF
cdr3_nt: TGCGCCAGCAGCTGGGAGCCTAGCGGGAGGGGGGAGCAGTTCTTC

d_call: -
clone_size: -
v_call: TRBV5-6
j_call: TRBJ1-6
cdr3_aa: CASSLETGTNSPLHF
cdr3_nt: TGTGCCAGCAGCTTGGAGACAGGCACAAATTCACCCCTCCACTTT

d_call: TRBD1
clone_size: -
v_call: TRBV19
j_call: TRBJ2-5
cdr3_aa: CASSNRGFETQYF
cdr3_nt: TGTGCCAGTAGTAACAGGGGTTTCGAGACCCAGTACTTC

d_call: -
clone_size: -
v_call: TRBV7-8
j_call: TRBJ1-5
cdr3_aa: CASSSLSGRLGQPQHF
cdr3_nt: TGTGCCAGCAGCTCCCTCTCGGGCAGGCTGGGTCAGCCCCAGCATTTT

d_call: -
clone_size: -
v_call: TRBV7-2
j_call: TRBJ1-1
cdr3_aa: CASSLHRTTQAFF
cdr3_nt: TGTGCCAGCAGCTTACATAGAACAACTCAAGCTTTCTTT

d_call: -
clone_size: -
v_call: TRBV23-1
j_call: TRBJ1-1
cdr3_aa: CASSQGSGTNTEAFF
cdr3_nt: TGCGCCAGCAGTCAGGGAAGCGGTACGAACACTGAAGCTTTCTTT

d_call: TRBD1
clone_size: -
v_call: TRBV10-3
j_call: TRBJ2-7
cdr3_aa: CAISRDSSYEQYF
cdr3_nt: TGTGCCATCAGTCGGGACAGTTCCTACGAGCAGTACTTC

d_call: -
clone_size: -
v_call: TRBV7-8
j_call: TRBJ1-5
cdr3_aa: CASSLGTLSGNQPQHF
cdr3_nt: TGTGCCAGCAGCTTAGGTACGTTATCGGGCAATCAGCCCCAGCATTTT

d_call: -
clone_size: -
v_call: TRBV6-5
j_call: TRBJ1-5
cdr3_aa: CASSEYSNQPQHF
cdr3_nt: TGTGCCAGCAGTGAATATAGCAATCAGCCCCAGCATTTT

d_call: TRBD1
clone_size: -
v_call: TRBV2
j_call: TRBJ1-2
cdr3_aa: CASRVLQGDGYTF
cdr3_nt: TGTGCCAGCAGGGTCTTACAGGGGGATGGCTACACCTTC

d_call: TRBD2
clone_size: -
v_call: TRBV27
j_call: TRBJ2-3
cdr3_aa: CASSSQRDTDTQYF
cdr3_nt: TGTGCCAGCAGTTCCCAGCGGGACACAGATACGCAGTATTTT

d_call: -
clone_size: few
v_call: TRBV6-1
j_call: TRBJ2-3
cdr3_aa: CASRGTRDKQYF
cdr3_nt: TGTGCCAGCAGGGGAACGCGAGACAAACAGTATTTT

d_call: TRBD1
clone_size: once
v_call: TRBV18
j_call: TRBJ1-1
cdr3_aa: CASSQDRANTEAFF
cdr3_nt: TGTGCCAGCTCACAGGACAGGGCGAACACTGAAGCTTTCTTT

d_call: -
clone_size: -
v_call: TRBV7-2
j_call: TRBJ2-1
cdr3_aa: CASNSASYNEQFF
cdr3_nt: TGTGCCAGCAATAGCGCATCCTACAATGAGCAGTTCTTC

d_call: -
clone_size: -
v_call: TRBV6-1
j_call: TRBJ1-2
cdr3_aa: CASSEASPGVGYTF
cdr3_nt: TGTGCCAGCAGTGAAGCCAGCCCGGGTGTGGGCTACACCTTC

d_call: -
clone_size: -
v_call: TRBV2
j_call: TRBJ1-1
cdr3_aa: CASTLMGGGGTEAFF
cdr3_nt: TGTGCCAGCACCCTCATGGGGGGGGGAGGGACTGAAGCTTTCTTT

d_call: -
clone_size: -
v_call: TRBV7-3
j_call: TRBJ1-2
cdr3_aa: CASSLTARGTYGYTF
cdr3_nt: TGTGCCAGCAGTTTAACCGCCAGGGGCACGTATGGCTACACCTTC

d_call: -
clone_size: -
v_call: TRBV6-5
j_call: TRBJ1-1
cdr3_aa: CASSRSFLTEAFF
cdr3_nt: TGTGCCAGCAGTCGCTCTTTTCTCACTGAAGCTTTCTTT

d_call: TRBD2
clone_size: -
v_call: TRBV7-9
j_call: TRBJ2-3
cdr3_aa: CASSPTSGRSTQYF
cdr3_nt: TGTGCCAGCAGCCCGACTAGCGGTAGAAGTACGCAGTATTTT

d_call: -
clone_size: -
v_call: TRBV5-1
j_call: TRBJ2-5
cdr3_aa: CASSLQRGPQETQYF
cdr3_nt: TGCGCCAGCAGCTTACAACGGGGACCACAAGAGACCCAGTACTTC

d_call: -
clone_size: -
v_call: TRBV4-2
j_call: TRBJ1-1
cdr3_aa: CASSQTRVNTEAFF
cdr3_nt: TGTGCCAGCAGCCAGACCCGGGTGAACACTGAAGCTTTCTTT

d_call: -
clone_size: -
v_call: TRBV14
j_call: TRBJ1-2
cdr3_aa: CASSLQQGANYGYTF
cdr3_nt: TGTGCCAGCAGTTTACAGCAGGGCGCTAACTATGGCTACACCTTC

d_call: -
clone_size: -
v_call: TRBV7-8
j_call: TRBJ1-1
cdr3_aa: CASSPSPGAEAFF
cdr3_nt: TGTGCCAGCAGCCCTAGCCCAGGCGCTGAAGCTTTCTTT